This TCR beta chain was obtained from a study of cytomegalovirus exposure and HLA in healthy donors. Background on the study: Genetic ancestry analysis placed approximately 78% of the 398 donors that were genotyped in the Caucasian-associated cluster.

Comment on this clone: What it binds is unknown.

PCR involved 60 Vbeta and 13 Jbeta primers. TCRdb's copy holds only in-frame clones and misses some; the assay was immunoSEQ multiplex PCR. The table includes about 180,000 clones, about 75% detected once. J gave up 2 bases and V 2 bases, and 4 bases lay outside the gene matches. CDR1 and CDR2 (germline): SGHRS, YFSETQ. This CDR3 has 14 amino acids. Notes on the study in general: It was likely that a cluster of highly shared sequence variants was a sequencing artifact. Accurate prediction of most subjects' HLA-A and HLA-B alleles from TCR beta sequences was reported. In a later analysis, most CMV-associated TCR beta chains appeared HLA-restricted.

The J gene is TRBJ2-7, the V gene TRBV5-1, with TRBD1 matching 7 bases. What was sequenced was PBMCs. The source of this sequence is a middle-aged man in good health and CMV-seropositive. The CDR3 spells CASSLWDRTYEQYF. The DNA for the CDR3 is TGCGCCAGCAGCTTATGGGACAGAACCTACGAGCAGTACTTC.